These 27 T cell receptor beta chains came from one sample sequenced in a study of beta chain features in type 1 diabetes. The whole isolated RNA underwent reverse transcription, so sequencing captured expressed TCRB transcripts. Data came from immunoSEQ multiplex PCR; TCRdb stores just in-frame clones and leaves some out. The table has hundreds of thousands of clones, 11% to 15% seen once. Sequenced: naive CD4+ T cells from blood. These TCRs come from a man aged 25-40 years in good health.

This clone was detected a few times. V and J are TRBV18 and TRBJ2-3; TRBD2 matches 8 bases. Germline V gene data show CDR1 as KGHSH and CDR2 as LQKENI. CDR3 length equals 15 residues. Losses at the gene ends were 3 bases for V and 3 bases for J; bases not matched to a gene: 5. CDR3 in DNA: TGTGCCAGCTCACCGTTAGCGGGGCAAACAGATACGCAGTATTTT. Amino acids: CASSPLAGQTDTQYF.

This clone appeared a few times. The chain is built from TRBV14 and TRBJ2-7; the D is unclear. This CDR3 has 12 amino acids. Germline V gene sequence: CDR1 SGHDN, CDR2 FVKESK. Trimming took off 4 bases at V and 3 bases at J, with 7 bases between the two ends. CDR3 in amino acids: CASSPRYYEQYF. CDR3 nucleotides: TGTGCCAGCAGCCCCCGGTACTACGAGCAGTACTTC.

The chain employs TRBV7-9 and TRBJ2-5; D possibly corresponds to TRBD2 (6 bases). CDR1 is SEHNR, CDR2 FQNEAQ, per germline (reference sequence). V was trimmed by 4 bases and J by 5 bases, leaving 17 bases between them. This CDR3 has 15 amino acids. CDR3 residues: CASSSGLSPAETQYF. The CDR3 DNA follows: TGTGCCAGCAGCTCAGGACTATCCCCTGCCGAGACCCAGTACTTC. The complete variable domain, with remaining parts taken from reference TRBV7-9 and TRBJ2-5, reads DTGVSQNPRHKITKRGQNVTFRCDPISEHNRLYWYRQTLGQGPEFLTYFQNEAQLEKSRLLSDRFSAERPKGSFSTLEIQRTEQGDSAMYLCASSSGLSPAETQYFGPGTRLLVL.

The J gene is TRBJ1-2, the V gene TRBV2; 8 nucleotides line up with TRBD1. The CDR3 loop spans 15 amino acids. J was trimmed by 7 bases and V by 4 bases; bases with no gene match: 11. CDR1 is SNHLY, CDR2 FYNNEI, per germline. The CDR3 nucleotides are TGTGCCAGCAGTGGTTACAGGACAGGGCCGCCTGGCTACACCTTC. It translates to CASSGYRTGPPGYTF.

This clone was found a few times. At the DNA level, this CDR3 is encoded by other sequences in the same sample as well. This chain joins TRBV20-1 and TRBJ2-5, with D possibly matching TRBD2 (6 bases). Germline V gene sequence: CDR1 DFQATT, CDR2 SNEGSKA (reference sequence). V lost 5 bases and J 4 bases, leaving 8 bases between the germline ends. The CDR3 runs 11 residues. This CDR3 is CSAVGGETQYF. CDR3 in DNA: TGCAGTGCTGTGGGGGGAGAGACCCAGTACTTC.

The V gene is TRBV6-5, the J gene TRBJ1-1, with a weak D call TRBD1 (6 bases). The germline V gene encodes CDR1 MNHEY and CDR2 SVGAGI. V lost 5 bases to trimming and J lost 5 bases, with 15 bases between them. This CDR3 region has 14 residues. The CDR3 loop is CASSPPIGQTEAFF. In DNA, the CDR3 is TGTGCCAGCAGTCCTCCCATCGGACAGACTGAAGCTTTCTTT.

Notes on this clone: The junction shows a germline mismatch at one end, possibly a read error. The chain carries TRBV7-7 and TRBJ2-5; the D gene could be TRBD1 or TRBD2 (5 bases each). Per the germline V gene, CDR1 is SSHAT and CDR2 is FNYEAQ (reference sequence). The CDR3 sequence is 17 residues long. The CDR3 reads CASSLTAGGTSGETQYF. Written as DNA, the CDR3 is TGTGCTAGCAGCTTAACTGCGGGTGGGACCTCGGGGGAGACCCAGTACTTC.

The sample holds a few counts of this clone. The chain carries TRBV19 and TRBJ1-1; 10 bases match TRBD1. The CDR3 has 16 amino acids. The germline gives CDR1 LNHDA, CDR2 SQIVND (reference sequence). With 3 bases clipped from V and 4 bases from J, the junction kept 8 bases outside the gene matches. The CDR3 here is CASSIRGQGTGTEAFF. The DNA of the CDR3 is TGTGCCAGTAGTATTCGGGGACAGGGGACGGGCACTGAAGCTTTCTTT.

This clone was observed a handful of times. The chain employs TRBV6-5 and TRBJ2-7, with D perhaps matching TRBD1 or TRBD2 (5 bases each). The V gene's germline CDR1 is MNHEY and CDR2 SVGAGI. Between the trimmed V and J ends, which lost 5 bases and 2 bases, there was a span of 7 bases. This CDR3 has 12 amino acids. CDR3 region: CASSRGPYEQYF. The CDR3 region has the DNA TGTGCCAGCAGTAGGGGACCCTACGAGCAGTACTTC.

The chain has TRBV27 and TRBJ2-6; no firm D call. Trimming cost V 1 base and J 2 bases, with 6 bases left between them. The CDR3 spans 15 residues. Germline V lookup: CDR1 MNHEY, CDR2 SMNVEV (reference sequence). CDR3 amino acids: CASSLLGPGANVLTF. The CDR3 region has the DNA TGTGCCAGCAGTTTATTAGGACCTGGGGCCAACGTCCTGACTTTC.

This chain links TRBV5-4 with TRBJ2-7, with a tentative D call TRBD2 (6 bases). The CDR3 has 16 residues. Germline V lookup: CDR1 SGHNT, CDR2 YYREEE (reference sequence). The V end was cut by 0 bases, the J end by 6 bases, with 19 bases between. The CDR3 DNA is TGTGCCAGCAGCTTGGGACGGACTACCCCTTCGGTCGAGCAGTACTTC. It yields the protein CASSLGRTTPSVEQYF. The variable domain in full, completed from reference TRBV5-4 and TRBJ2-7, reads ETGVTQSPTHLIKTRGQQVTLRCSSQSGHNTVSWYQQALGQGPQFIFQYYREEENGRGNFPPRFSGLQFPNYSSELNVNALELDDSALYLCASSLGRTTPSVEQYFGPGTRLTVT.

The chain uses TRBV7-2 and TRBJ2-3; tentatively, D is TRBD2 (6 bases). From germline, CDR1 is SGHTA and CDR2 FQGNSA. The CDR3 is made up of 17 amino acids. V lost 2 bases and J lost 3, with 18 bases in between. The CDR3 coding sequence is TGTGCCAGCAGCTTAAATGGAGGCGGGGTCAGGACAGATACGCAGTATTTT. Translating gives CASSLNGGGVRTDTQYF.

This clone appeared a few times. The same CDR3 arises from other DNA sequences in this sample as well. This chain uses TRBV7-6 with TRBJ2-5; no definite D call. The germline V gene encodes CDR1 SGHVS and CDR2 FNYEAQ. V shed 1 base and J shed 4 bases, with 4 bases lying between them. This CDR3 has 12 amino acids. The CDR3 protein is CASSLGRETQYF. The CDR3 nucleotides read TGTGCCAGCAGCTTAGGACGAGAGACCCAGTACTTC.

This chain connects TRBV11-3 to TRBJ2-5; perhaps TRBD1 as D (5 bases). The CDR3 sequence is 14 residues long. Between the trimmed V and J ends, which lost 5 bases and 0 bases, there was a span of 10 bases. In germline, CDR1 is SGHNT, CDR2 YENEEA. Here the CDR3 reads CASSGRADQETQYF. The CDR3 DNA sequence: TGTGCCAGCAGCGGCAGGGCCGACCAAGAGACCCAGTACTTC. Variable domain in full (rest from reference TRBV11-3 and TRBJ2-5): EAGVVQSPRYKIIEKKQPVAFWCNPISGHNTLYWYLQNLGQGPELLIRYENEEAVDDSQLPKDRFSAERLKGVDSTLKIQPAELGDSAVYLCASSGRADQETQYFGPGTRLLVL.

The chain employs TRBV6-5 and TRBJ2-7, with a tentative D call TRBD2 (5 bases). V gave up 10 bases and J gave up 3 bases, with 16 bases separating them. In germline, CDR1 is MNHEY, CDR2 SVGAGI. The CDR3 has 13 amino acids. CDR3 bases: TGTGCCACTGCGAGGGAGTATCGCTACGAGCAGTACTTC. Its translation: CATAREYRYEQYF.

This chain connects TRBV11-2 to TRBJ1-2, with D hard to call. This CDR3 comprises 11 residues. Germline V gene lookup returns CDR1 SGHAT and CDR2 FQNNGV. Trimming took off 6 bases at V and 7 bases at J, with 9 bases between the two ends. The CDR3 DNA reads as TGTGCCAGCAGTTATTATCGTGGCTACACCTTC. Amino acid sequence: CASSYYRGYTF.

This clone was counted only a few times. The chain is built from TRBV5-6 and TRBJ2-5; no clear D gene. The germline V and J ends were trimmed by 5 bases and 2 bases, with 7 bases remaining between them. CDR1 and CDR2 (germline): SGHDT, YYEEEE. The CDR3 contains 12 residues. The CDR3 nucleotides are TGTGCCAGCAGTAAAGTACAAGAGACCCAGTACTTC. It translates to CASSKVQETQYF.

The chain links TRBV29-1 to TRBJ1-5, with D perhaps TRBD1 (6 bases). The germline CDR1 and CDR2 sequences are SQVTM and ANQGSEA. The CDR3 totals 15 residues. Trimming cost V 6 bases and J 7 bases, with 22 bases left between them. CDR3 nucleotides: TGCAGCGTGGTGGTGCAGGGGAAAGGACGCCAGCCCCAGCATTTT. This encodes CSVVVQGKGRQPQHF.

The CDR3 protein is CASKLTGFGSPLHF. DNA of the CDR3: TGTGCCAGCAAATTGACAGGGTTTGGTTCACCCCTCCACTTT. The gene calls are TRBV27 and TRBJ1-6; the match to TRBD1 covers 7 bases. Germline V gene lookup returns CDR1 MNHEY and CDR2 SMNVEV (reference sequence). This CDR3 is 14 amino acids long. V dropped 7 bases and J dropped 9; count of bases not matched to a gene: 9.

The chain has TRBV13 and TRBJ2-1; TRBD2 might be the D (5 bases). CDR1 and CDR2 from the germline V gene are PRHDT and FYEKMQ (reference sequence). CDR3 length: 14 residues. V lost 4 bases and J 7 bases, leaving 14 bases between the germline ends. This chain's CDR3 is CASSSAGRDNEQFF. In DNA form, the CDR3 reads TGTGCCAGCAGCTCGGCTGGACGGGATAATGAGCAGTTCTTC.

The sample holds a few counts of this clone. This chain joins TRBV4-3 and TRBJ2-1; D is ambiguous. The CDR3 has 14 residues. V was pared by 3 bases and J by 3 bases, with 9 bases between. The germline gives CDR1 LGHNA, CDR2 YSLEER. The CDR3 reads CASSQSAVYNEQFF. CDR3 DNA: TGCGCCAGCAGCCAGAGTGCTGTCTACAATGAGCAGTTCTTC.

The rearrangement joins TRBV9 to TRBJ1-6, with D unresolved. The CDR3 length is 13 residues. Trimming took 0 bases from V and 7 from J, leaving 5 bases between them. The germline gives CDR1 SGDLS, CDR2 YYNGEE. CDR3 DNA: TGTGCCAGCAGCGTAGCGGAGAATTCACCCCTCCACTTT. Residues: CASSVAENSPLHF.

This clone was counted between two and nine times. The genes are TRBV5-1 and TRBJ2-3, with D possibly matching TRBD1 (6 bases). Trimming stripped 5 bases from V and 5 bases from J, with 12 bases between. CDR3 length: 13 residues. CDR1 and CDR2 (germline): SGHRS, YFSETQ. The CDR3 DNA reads TGCGCCAGCAGTCCTAACAGGGAAGATACGCAGTATTTT. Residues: CASSPNREDTQYF.

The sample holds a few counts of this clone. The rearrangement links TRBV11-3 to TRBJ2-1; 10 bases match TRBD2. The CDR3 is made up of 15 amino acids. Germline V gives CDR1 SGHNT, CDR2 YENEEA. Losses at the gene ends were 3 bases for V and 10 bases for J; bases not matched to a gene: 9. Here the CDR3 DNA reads TGTGCCAGCAGCTTGAGCGGGAGGGCAAGCGGAGAGCAGTTCTTC. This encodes CASSLSGRASGEQFF.

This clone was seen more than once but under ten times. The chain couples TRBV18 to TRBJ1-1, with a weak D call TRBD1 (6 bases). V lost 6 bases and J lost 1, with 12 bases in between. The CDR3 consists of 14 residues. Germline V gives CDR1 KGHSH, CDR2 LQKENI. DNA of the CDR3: TGTGCCAGCTCGTCCGACAGGACGAACACTGAAGCTTTCTTT. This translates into CASSSDRTNTEAFF.

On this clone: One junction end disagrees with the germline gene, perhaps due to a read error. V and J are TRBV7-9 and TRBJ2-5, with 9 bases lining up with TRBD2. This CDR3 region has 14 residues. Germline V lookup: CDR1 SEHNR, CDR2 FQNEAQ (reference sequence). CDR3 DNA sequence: TGTGCCAGCAGCTTAGGCGGGAGGGAAGATACCCAGTACTTC. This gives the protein CASSLGGREDTQYF.

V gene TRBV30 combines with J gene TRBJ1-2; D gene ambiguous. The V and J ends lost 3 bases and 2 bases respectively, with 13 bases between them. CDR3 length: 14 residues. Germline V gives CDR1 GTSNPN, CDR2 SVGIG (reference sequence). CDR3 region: CAWSFPGGNYGYTF. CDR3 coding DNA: TGTGCCTGGAGCTTTCCGGGAGGGAACTATGGCTACACCTTC.